Listed here are 24 T cell receptor beta chains from one sample, sequenced in a study of cytomegalovirus exposure and HLA in healthy donors. Both 60 Vbeta primers and 13 Jbeta primers went into the PCR. The repertoire was sequenced with immunoSEQ multiplex PCR; TCRdb's copy has only in-frame clones and lacks some. The profile shows about 190,000 clones, around 88% of them singletons. Source material: PBMCs. These receptors all stem from a man in his forties in good health and CMV-seropositive.

The chain joins TRBV5-1 to TRBJ2-7, with D unclear. Trimming took off 0 bases at V and 5 bases at J, with 3 bases between the two ends. Germline values: CDR1 SGHRS, CDR2 YFSETQ. The CDR3 sequence is 11 residues long. The CDR3 here is CASSLADEQYF. CDR3 DNA sequence: TGCGCCAGCAGCTTGGCTGACGAGCAGTACTTC.

This clone was seen just once. CDR3 in amino acids: CASRSPPEQYF. The CDR3 DNA reads as TGTGCCAGCAGGAGCCCTCCCGAGCAGTACTTC. This chain joins TRBV28 and TRBJ2-7; the D is unclear. In germline, CDR1 is MDHEN, CDR2 SYDVKM. Between the trimmed V and J ends, which lost 6 bases and 6 bases, there was a span of 9 bases. This CDR3 region has 11 residues.

The chain carries TRBV23-1 and TRBJ1-4; 8 bases align to TRBD1. TRBV23-1 is an ORF; its function is uncertain. This CDR3 region has 14 residues. The V segment lost 3 bases and the J segment 7 bases; nucleotides outside the gene matches: 4. The CDR3 bases are TGCGCCAGCAGTCATGTTACAGGGGGTGAAAAACTGTTTTTT. The encoded protein is CASSHVTGGEKLFF.

V is TRBV18 and J is TRBJ2-1, with D possibly being TRBD2 (6 bases). Trimming pared 3 bases from V and 3 bases from J, leaving 12 bases between. Per the germline V gene, CDR1 is KGHSH and CDR2 is LQKENI. The CDR3 has 15 amino acids. CDR3 in DNA: TGTGCCAGCTCACCGACGGGACTCCTCTACAATGAGCAGTTCTTC. Amino acids: CASSPTGLLYNEQFF.

The chain links TRBV11-1 to TRBJ2-3, with 7 bases aligning to TRBD2. With V trimmed by 0 bases and J by 2 bases, 2 bases remained unmatched. This CDR3 is built from 15 residues. Germline V gene data show CDR1 as SGHAT and CDR2 as FQDESV (reference sequence). The CDR3 DNA follows: TGTGCCAGCAGCTTAGCTAGCGGGCCCACAGATACGCAGTATTTT. This sequence encodes CASSLASGPTDTQYF.

The rearrangement links TRBV7-8 to TRBJ1-5, with D possibly matching TRBD1 (6 bases). This CDR3 region has 14 residues. The V end lost 4 bases, the J end lost 2 bases, and 9 bases lay between the germline ends. CDR1 is SGHVS, CDR2 FQNEAQ, per germline. CDR3 loop: CASSYWTGNQPQHF. The CDR3 DNA reads as TGTGCCAGCAGCTATTGGACAGGCAATCAGCCCCAGCATTTT.

The chain is built from TRBV5-1 and TRBJ2-3; no clear D gene. V was cut by 4 bases and J by 2 bases, with 2 bases left in between. Germline V gives CDR1 SGHRS, CDR2 YFSETQ. This CDR3 comprises 11 residues. The CDR3 sequence is CASSHTDTQYF. CDR3 bases: TGCGCCAGCAGCCACACAGATACGCAGTATTTT.

The J gene is TRBJ1-5, the V gene TRBV4-1; D remains ambiguous. The V gene lost 1 base and the J gene lost 2 bases, with 6 bases spanning the gap. Germline V gene data show CDR1 as MGHRA and CDR2 as YSYEKL. This CDR3 spans 14 amino acids. The CDR3 loop is CASSQVLGNQPQHF. The CDR3 nucleotides read TGCGCCAGCAGCCAAGTTCTAGGCAATCAGCCCCAGCATTTT.

In its sample, this clone was seen once. The chain uses TRBV11-2 and TRBJ1-1, with 7 bases fitting TRBD1. J was trimmed by 6 bases and V by 2 bases; bases with no gene match: 6. The CDR3 is made up of 14 amino acids. Germline-derived CDR1 and CDR2 are SGHAT and FQNNGV. The CDR3 sequence is CASSLPGGRSEAFF. The CDR3 DNA reads as TGTGCCAGCAGCTTACCAGGGGGGAGGTCTGAAGCTTTCTTT.

The gene calls are TRBV6-5 and TRBJ1-4; TRBD1 is a possible D gene (5 bases). The V and J ends lost 0 bases and 11 bases respectively, with 10 bases between them. The length of the CDR3 is 13 residues. Germline-derived CDR1 and CDR2 are MNHEY and SVGAGI. The CDR3 loop reads CASSYSTGGKLFF. CDR3 nucleotides: TGTGCCAGCAGTTACTCGACGGGGGGGAAACTGTTTTTT.

This clone occurred once. The chain recombines TRBV7-2 with TRBJ2-7, with 12 bases matching TRBD2. The CDR3 has 14 residues. J was trimmed by 4 bases and V by 4 bases; bases with no gene match: 2. From germline, CDR1 is SGHTA and CDR2 FQGNSA. CDR3 coding DNA: TGTGCCAGCAGCTCGACTAGCGGGAGTTACGAGCAGTACTTC. This encodes CASSSTSGSYEQYF.

The rearrangement uses TRBV4-3 and TRBJ1-4; 7 bases are a match to TRBD1. The CDR3 loop spans 15 amino acids. Germline V gene data show CDR1 as LGHNA and CDR2 as YSLEER. V was pared by 1 base and J by 5 bases, with 4 bases of the junction left unmatched. The CDR3 loop reads CASSQAGQQNEKLFF. The CDR3 coding sequence is TGCGCCAGCAGCCAAGCGGGACAGCAAAATGAAAAACTGTTTTTT.

The chain uses TRBV19 and TRBJ2-7, with 7 bases that match TRBD1. Germline CDR1 reads LNHDA; CDR2 reads SQIVND (reference sequence). CDR3 length: 14 residues. Trimming cost V 5 bases and J 1 base; bases outside gene matches: 5. CDR3 sequence: CASSLDRDSYEQYF. In nucleotides, the CDR3 is TGTGCCAGTAGTCTTGACAGGGATTCCTACGAGCAGTACTTC.

V usage is TRBV6-1 and J usage is TRBJ2-4, with D possibly being TRBD1 (5 bases). The germline V gene encodes CDR1 MNHNS and CDR2 SASEGT. V dropped 0 bases and J dropped 0 bases, with 12 bases sitting between them. CDR3 length equals 17 residues. The CDR3 DNA follows: TGTGCCAGCAGTGAAGCGGTTGGGGCCCTAGCCAAAAACATTCAGTACTTC. As protein: CASSEAVGALAKNIQYF.

The V gene is TRBV7-2, the J gene TRBJ2-7; 7 nucleotides align to TRBD2. Germline V gene data show CDR1 as SGHTA and CDR2 as FQGNSA. V was clipped by 3 bases and J by 0 bases; unmatched bases: 5. This CDR3 has 15 amino acids. CDR3 DNA: TGTGCCAGCAGCTTTCGCCGGGAGGTCTCCTACGAGCAGTACTTC. It encodes CASSFRREVSYEQYF.

J is TRBJ1-3 and V is TRBV6-5, with D possibly being TRBD1 (5 bases). The length of the CDR3 is 13 residues. Germline V gene data show CDR1 as MNHEY and CDR2 as SVGAGI. V dropped 5 bases and J dropped 6 bases, with 11 bases sitting between them. CDR3 amino acids: CASSPRRENTIYF. The CDR3 nucleotides are TGTGCCAGCAGTCCCCGCAGGGAAAACACCATATATTTT.

V gene TRBV7-6 combines with J gene TRBJ1-1, with D unresolved. V was pared by 0 bases and J by 0 bases, with 5 bases between. CDR1 is SGHVS and CDR2 is FNYEAQ in the germline V gene. The CDR3 is made up of 14 amino acids. The CDR3 DNA reads as TGTGCCAGCAGCTTAGCACAGTTGAACACTGAAGCTTTCTTT. Translation gives CASSLAQLNTEAFF.

The V gene is TRBV5-1, the J gene TRBJ1-5; possible D gene TRBD1, 5 bases. Germline loops: CDR1 SGHRS, CDR2 YFSETQ. There are 15 residues in the CDR3. The ends were cut back, 4 bases at V and 2 bases at J, with 13 bases in the middle. The CDR3 coding sequence is TGCGCCAGCAGCCCCGGCGGGGGTGGCAATCAGCCCCAGCATTTT. It encodes CASSPGGGGNQPQHF.

This clone has just one count. The chain is built from TRBV6-1 and TRBJ1-2; D gene ambiguous. In germline, CDR1 is MNHNS, CDR2 SASEGT. CDR3 length: 13 residues. The V gene lost 4 bases and the J gene lost 8 bases, with 14 bases spanning the gap. The CDR3 DNA reads as TGTGCCAGCAGTGTCGGGGTAGCTAGGGGCTACACCTTC. This gives the protein CASSVGVARGYTF.

This rearrangement joins TRBV6-4 to TRBJ2-6; perhaps TRBD2 as D (5 bases). The length of the CDR3 is 14 residues. Trimming left V 10 bases short and J 4 bases short, with 14 bases between. The germline V gene has CDR1 MRHNA and CDR2 SNTAGT. The CDR3 protein is CATGVASGANVLTF. As DNA, the CDR3 is TGTGCCACCGGGGTGGCTTCGGGGGCCAACGTCCTGACTTTC.

V gene TRBV7-2 combines with J gene TRBJ2-3, with TRBD1 matching over 9 bases. Germline assignment: CDR1 SGHTA and CDR2 FQGNSA. Germline trimming cut 5 bases from V and 0 bases from J; bases unmatched to any gene: 6. The CDR3 is 16 residues long. The CDR3 spells CASSPRQGGSTDTQYF. CDR3 DNA sequence: TGTGCCAGCAGCCCCCGACAGGGGGGTAGCACAGATACGCAGTATTTT.

This rearrangement joins TRBV7-9 to TRBJ1-5; 7 bases agree with TRBD1. Germline V gene lookup returns CDR1 SEHNR and CDR2 FQNEAQ (reference sequence). This CDR3 has 14 amino acids. Trimming at V came to 3 bases and at J to 7 bases, leaving 6 bases not matched to a gene. The CDR3 nucleotides read TGTGCCAGCAGCTTGGGGGACAGAGGGCAGCCCCAGCATTTT. Residues: CASSLGDRGQPQHF.

V gene TRBV6-6 combines with J gene TRBJ1-5; no reliable D call. Trimming stripped 5 bases from V and 3 bases from J, with 11 bases between. The CDR3 covers 14 residues. The germline gives CDR1 MNHNY, CDR2 SVGAGI (reference sequence). The CDR3 DNA is TGTGCCAGCAGTCCCTCGCAGGTCAATCAGCCCCAGCATTTT. It yields the protein CASSPSQVNQPQHF.

This clone has more than one count but fewer than ten. In DNA form, the CDR3 reads TGTGCCAGTCGGGGGGGAATCTCCTACGAGCAGTACTTC. Protein: CASRGGISYEQYF. The chain employs TRBV7-9 and TRBJ2-7; TRBD2 agrees at 8 bases. V was clipped by 9 bases and J by 0 bases; unmatched bases: 4. Per the germline V gene, CDR1 is SEHNR and CDR2 is FQNEAQ (reference sequence). This CDR3 has 13 amino acids.